This T cell receptor beta chain was sequenced during a study of T cell repertoires in cytomegalovirus infection. TCRdb fed the reads into MiXCR, producing one record per CDR3 protein. The table shows approximately 730,000 distinct CDR3 sequences, with around 30% occurring only once. A note on this clonotype: The antigen is unknown.

Trimming took off 0 bases at V and 4 bases at J, with 7 bases between the two ends. In germline, CDR1 is MNHEY, CDR2 SVGAGI. The CDR3 length is 15 residues. The receptor comes from a human donor in good health (CMV status not recorded). Some clones in this sample may be carry-over from other donors' samples. V is TRBV6-5 and J is TRBJ2-6; D gene uncertain. Sequenced material: cultured PBMCs, taken from culture after CMV antigen stimulation. DNA of the CDR3: TGTGCCAGCAGTTACTCGTCGGGCGGGGCCAACGTCCTGACTTTC. It codes for CASSYSSGGANVLTF.